This T cell receptor beta chain originates from a study of cytomegalovirus exposure and HLA in healthy donors. This CDR3 contains 14 residues. V was trimmed by 6 bases and J by 3 bases, leaving 14 bases between them. The germline V gene encodes CDR1 MDHEN and CDR2 SYDVKM. The PCR employed 60 Vbeta primers together with 13 Jbeta primers. The assay was immunoSEQ multiplex PCR, and TCRdb's table has in-frame clones only and misses some. This repertoire shows 100,000 to 130,000 clones, more than 65% found once; its top ten account for approximately 4.2%. The receptor was derived from a male donor in good health and CMV-seronegative. The sequenced material came from PBMCs. The chain links TRBV28 to TRBJ1-2, with D perhaps matching TRBD1 (5 bases). DNA for the CDR3: TGTGCCAGCAGCCGAGTCGACAGTTACTATGGCTACACCTTC. As protein: CASSRVDSYYGYTF.